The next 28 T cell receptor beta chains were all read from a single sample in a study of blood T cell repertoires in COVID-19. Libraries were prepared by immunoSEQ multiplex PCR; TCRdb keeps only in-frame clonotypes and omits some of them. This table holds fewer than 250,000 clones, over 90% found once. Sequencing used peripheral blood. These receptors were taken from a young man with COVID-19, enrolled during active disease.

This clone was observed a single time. CDR3 residues: CASSQGRTPFGQYF. The CDR3, as DNA: TGTGCCAGCAGCCAAGGGCGGACACCTTTTGGGCAGTACTTC. This chain links TRBV3-1 (or the pseudogene TRBV3-2) with TRBJ2-7; tentative D call: TRBD1 (5 bases). V gave up 1 base and J gave up 9 bases, with 16 bases separating them. Germline V gene sequence: CDR1 LGHDT, CDR2 YNNKEL (reference sequence). The CDR3 totals 14 residues.

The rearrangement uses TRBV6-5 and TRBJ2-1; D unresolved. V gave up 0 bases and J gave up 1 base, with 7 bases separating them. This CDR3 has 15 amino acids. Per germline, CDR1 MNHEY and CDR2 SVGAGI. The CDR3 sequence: CASSYSGGSYNEQFF. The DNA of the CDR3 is TGTGCCAGCAGTTACTCAGGCGGTTCCTACAATGAGCAGTTCTTC.

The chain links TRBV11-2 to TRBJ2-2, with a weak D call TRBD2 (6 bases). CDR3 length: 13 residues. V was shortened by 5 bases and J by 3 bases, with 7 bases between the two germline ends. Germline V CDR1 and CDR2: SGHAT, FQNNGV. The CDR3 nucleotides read TGTGCCAGCAGCCGGGGGTACACCGGGGAGCTGTTTTTT. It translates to CASSRGYTGELFF.

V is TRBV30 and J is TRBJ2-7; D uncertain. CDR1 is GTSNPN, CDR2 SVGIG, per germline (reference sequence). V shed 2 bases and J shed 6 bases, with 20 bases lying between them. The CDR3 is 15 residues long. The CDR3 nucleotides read TGTGCCTGGAGTCCGTCCTGGATCTTGACGGGCGAGCAGTACTTC. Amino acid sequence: CAWSPSWILTGEQYF. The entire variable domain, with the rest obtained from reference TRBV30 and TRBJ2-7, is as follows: SQTIHQWPATLVQPVGSPLSLECTVEGTSNPNLYWYRQAAGRGLQLLFYSVGIGQISSEVPQNLSASRPQDRQFILSSKKLLLSDSGFYLCAWSPSWILTGEQYFGPGTRLTVT.

CDR3 bases: TGTGCCAGCAGCTTAGGAGGGACAGGGGCCACCGGGGAGCTGTTTTTT. Amino acids: CASSLGGTGATGELFF. This chain uses TRBV7-7 with TRBJ2-2; 10 positions agree with TRBD1. The junction had 3 bases not matched to a gene; V was cut back by 1 base and J by 4 bases. This CDR3 region has 16 residues. The germline CDR1 and CDR2 sequences are SSHAT and FNYEAQ (reference sequence).

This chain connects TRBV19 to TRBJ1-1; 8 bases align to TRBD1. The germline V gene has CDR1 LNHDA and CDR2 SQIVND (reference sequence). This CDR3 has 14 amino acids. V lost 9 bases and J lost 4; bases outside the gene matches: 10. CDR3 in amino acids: CASRGLGGGTEAFF. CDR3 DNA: TGTGCCAGCAGGGGGCTGGGAGGGGGCACTGAAGCTTTCTTT.

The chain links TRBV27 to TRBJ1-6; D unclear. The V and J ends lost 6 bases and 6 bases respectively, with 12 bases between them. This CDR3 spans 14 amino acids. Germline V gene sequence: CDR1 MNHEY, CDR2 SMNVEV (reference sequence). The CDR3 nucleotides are TGTGCCAGCAGAGTAGCCCAGAGTAATTCACCCCTCCACTTT. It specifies CASRVAQSNSPLHF.

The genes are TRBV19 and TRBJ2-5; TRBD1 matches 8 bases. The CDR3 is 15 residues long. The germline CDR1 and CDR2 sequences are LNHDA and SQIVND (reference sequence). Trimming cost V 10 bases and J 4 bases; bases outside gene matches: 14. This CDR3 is CATQGPGGRGETQYF. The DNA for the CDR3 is TGTGCCACCCAAGGGCCAGGGGGCAGGGGAGAGACCCAGTACTTC.

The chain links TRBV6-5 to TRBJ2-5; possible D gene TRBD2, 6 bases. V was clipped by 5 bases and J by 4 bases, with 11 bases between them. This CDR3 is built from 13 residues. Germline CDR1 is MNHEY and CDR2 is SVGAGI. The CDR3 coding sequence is TGTGCCAGCAGTAAACTAGCCGGAGAGACCCAGTACTTC. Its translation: CASSKLAGETQYF.

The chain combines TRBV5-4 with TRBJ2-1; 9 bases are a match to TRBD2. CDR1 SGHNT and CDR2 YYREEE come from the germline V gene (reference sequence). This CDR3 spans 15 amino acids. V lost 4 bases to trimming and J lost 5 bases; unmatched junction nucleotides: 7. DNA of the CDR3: TGTGCCAGCAGCCCTCTAGCGGGGCCCAACAATGAGCAGTTCTTC. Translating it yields CASSPLAGPNNEQFF.

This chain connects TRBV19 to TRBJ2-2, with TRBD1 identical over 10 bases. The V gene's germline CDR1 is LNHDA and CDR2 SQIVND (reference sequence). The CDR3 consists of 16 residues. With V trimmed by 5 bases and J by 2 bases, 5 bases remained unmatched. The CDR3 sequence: CASSGLTGGNTGELFF. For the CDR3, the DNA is TGTGCCAGTAGTGGTTTGACAGGGGGCAACACCGGGGAGCTGTTTTTT.

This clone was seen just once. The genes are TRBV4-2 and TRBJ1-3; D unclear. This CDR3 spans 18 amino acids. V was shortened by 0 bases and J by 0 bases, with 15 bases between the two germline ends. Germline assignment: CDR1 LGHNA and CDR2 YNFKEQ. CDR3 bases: TGTGCCAGCAGCCAAGATGGGCGGGTATGGGGCTCTGGAAACACCATATATTTT. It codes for CASSQDGRVWGSGNTIYF.

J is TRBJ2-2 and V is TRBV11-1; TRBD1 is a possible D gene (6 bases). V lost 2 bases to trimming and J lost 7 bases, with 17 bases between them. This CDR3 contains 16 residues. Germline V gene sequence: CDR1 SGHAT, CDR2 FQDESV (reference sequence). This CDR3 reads CASSLSSYRAGGELFF. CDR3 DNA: TGTGCCAGCAGCTTAAGTTCTTACAGGGCTGGCGGGGAGCTGTTTTTT.

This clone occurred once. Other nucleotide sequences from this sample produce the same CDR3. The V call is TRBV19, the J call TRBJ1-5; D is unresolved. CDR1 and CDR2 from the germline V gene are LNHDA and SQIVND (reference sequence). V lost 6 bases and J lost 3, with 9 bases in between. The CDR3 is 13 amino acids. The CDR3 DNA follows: TGTGCCAGTAGACGAGACACCAATCAGCCCCAGCATTTT. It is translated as CASRRDTNQPQHF.

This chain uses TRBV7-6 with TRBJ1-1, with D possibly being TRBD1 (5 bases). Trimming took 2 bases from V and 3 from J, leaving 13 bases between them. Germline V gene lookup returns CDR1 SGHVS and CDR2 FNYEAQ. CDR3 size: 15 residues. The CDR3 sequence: CASSLMGGFDTEAFF. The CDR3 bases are TGTGCCAGCAGCTTAATGGGGGGTTTTGACACTGAAGCTTTCTTT.

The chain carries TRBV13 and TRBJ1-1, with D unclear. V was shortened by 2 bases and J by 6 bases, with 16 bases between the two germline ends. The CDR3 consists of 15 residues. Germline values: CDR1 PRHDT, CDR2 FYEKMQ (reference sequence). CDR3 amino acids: CASSLWTTRSAEAFF. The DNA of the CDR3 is TGTGCCAGCAGCTTATGGACGACTCGTAGCGCTGAAGCTTTCTTT.

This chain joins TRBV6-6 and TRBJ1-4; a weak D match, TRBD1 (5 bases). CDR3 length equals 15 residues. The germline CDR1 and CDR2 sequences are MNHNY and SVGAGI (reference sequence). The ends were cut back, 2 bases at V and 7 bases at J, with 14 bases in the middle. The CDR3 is CASSYPGGTSEKLFF. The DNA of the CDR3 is TGTGCCAGCAGTTACCCGGGGGGAACGAGTGAAAAACTGTTTTTT.

CDR3 sequence reads: CASSPGTATMSTDTQYF. CDR3 in DNA: TGTGCCAGCAGTCCCGGGACAGCCACAATGAGCACAGATACGCAGTATTTT. The rearrangement links TRBV11-3 to TRBJ2-3; 7 bases line up with TRBD1. V lost 6 bases, J lost 0 bases, and 12 bases stayed unmatched. The CDR3 contains 17 residues. Germline V gene sequence: CDR1 SGHNT, CDR2 YENEEA.

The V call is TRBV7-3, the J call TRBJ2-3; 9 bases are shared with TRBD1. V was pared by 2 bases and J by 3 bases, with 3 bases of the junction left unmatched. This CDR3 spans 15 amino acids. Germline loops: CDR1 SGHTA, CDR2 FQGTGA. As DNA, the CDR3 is TGTGCCAGCAGCTTATCGGGACAGGGTACAGATACGCAGTATTTT. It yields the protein CASSLSGQGTDTQYF.

The CDR3: CASSLDRWGTEAFF. In DNA form, the CDR3 reads TGTGCCAGCAGCTTGGACAGGTGGGGCACTGAAGCTTTCTTT. The chain carries TRBV7-2 and TRBJ1-1; TRBD1 matches 7 bases. The ends lost 3 bases at V and 4 bases at J; junction bases unmatched: 5. Germline V gives CDR1 SGHTA, CDR2 FQGNSA. This CDR3 is 14 amino acids long. Variable domain in full (rest from reference TRBV7-2 and TRBJ1-1): GAGVSQSPSNKVTEKGKDVELRCDPISGHTALYWYRQSLGQGLEFLIYFQGNSAPDKSGLPSDRFSAERTGGSVSTLTIQRTQQEDSAVYLCASSLDRWGTEAFFGQGTRLTVV.

CDR3 bases: TGTGCCAGCAGCACCCGCGCGGGGGGGGCCACAGATACGCAGTATTTT. This encodes CASSTRAGGATDTQYF. The chain links TRBV7-3 to TRBJ2-3; 9 bases are a match to TRBD2. There are 16 residues in the CDR3. The trim removed 5 bases at V and 2 bases at J, leaving 8 bases unmatched. Germline lookup yields CDR1 SGHTA and CDR2 FQGTGA. Full variable domain (outside the CDR3, taken from reference TRBV7-3 and TRBJ2-3): GAGVSQTPSNKVTEKGKYVELRCDPISGHTALYWYRQSLGQGPEFLIYFQGTGAADDSGLPNDRFFAVRPEGSVSTLKIQRTERGDSAVYLCASSTRAGGATDTQYFGPGTRLTVL.

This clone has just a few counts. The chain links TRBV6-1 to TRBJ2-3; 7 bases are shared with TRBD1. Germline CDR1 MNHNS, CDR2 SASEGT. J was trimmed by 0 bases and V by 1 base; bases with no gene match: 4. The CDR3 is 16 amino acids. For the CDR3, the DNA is TGTGCCAGCAGTGAAGTAGGGGGCGGTAGCACAGATACGCAGTATTTT. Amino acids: CASSEVGGGSTDTQYF.

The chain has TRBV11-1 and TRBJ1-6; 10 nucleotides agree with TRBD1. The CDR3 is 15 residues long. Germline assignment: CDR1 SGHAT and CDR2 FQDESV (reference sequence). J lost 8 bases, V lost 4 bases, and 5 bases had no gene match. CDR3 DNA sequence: TGTGCCAGCAGCTCCTATGGGACAGGGGATTCACCCCTCCACTTT. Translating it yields CASSSYGTGDSPLHF.

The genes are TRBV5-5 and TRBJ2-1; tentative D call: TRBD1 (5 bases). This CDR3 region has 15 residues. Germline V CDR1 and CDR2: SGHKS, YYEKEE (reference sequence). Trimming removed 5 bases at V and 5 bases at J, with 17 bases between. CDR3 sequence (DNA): TGTGCCAGCAGGCCGAAGCCAGGGCAGAACAATGAGCAGTTCTTC. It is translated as CASRPKPGQNNEQFF.

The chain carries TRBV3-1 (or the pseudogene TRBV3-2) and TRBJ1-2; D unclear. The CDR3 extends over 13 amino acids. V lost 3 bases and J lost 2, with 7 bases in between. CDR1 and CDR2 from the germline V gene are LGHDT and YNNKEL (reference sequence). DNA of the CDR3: TGTGCCAGCAGCCACCCCCGGAACTATGGCTACACCTTC. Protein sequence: CASSHPRNYGYTF.

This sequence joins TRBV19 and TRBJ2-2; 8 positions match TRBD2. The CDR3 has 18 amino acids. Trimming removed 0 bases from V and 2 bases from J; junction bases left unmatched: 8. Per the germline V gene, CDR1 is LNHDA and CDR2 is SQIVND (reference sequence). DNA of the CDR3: TGTGCCAGTAGTATAGAGTTTGCGGGGGGCCCAAACACCGGGGAGCTGTTTTTT. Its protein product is CASSIEFAGGPNTGELFF. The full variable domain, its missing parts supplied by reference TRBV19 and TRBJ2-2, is DGGITQSPKYLFRKEGQNVTLSCEQNLNHDAMYWYRQDPGQGLRLIYYSQIVNDFQKGDIAEGYSVSREKKESFPLTVTSAQKNPTAFYLCASSIEFAGGPNTGELFFGEGSRLTVL.

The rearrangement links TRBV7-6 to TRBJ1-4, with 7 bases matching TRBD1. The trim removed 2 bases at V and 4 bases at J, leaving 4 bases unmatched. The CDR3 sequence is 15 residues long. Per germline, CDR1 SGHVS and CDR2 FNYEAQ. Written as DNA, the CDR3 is TGTGCCAGCAGCTTATGGGACAGATATAATGAAAAACTGTTTTTT. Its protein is CASSLWDRYNEKLFF.

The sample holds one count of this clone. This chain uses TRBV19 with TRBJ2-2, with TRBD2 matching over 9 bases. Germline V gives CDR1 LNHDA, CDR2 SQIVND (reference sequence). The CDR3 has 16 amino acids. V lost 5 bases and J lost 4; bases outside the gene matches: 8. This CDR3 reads CASSLRSGLATGELFF. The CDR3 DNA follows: TGTGCCAGTAGTTTACGCTCGGGACTAGCCACCGGGGAGCTGTTTTTT.